These 28 T cell receptor beta chains were all obtained from the same sample, sequenced in a study. TRBV12-4/TRBJ1-2 clonotypes were amplified with adaptor-ligated barcode primers. One entry per CDR3 protein results from TCRdb running MiXCR on the multiplex PCR reads. The sample includes about 450 distinct CDR3 sequences, under 20% of them seen just once. Material for sequencing was naive CD4+ T cells sorted from blood. Regarding subset: naive CD4+ T cells, CD4+CD45RA+CD25-. The receptors here all came from a female donor with breast cancer.

The chain is built from TRBV12-3 or TRBV12-4 and TRBJ1-2; D is uncertain. V gave up 3 bases and J gave up 10 bases, with 9 bases separating them. This CDR3 contains 11 residues. CDR3 region: CASSFAADYTF. The CDR3 nucleotides read TGTGCCAGCAGTTTCGCGGCAGACTACACCTTC.

Remarks on this clonotype: One end of the junction is discordant with germline, which a read error may explain. The rearrangement uses TRBV12-3 or TRBV12-4 and TRBJ1-2; D ambiguous. This CDR3 has 14 amino acids. CDR3 residues: CASSPRTGSYGYTF. As DNA, the CDR3 is TGTGCCAGCAGCCCCAGGACGGGCAGCTATGGCTACACATTC.

This clonotype is deemed large. The V and J genes are TRBV12-3 or TRBV12-4 and TRBJ1-2; tentative D call: TRBD1 (6 bases). V lost 5 bases and J lost 4, with 11 bases in between. The CDR3 length is 13 residues. Written as DNA, the CDR3 is TGTGCCAGCAGTCCAGGACAGAGCTATGGCTACACCTTC. It encodes CASSPGQSYGYTF.

The chain carries TRBV12-3 or TRBV12-4 and TRBJ1-2; D may be TRBD1 (5 bases). CDR3 length: 13 amino acids. The V end lost 8 bases, the J end lost 4 bases, and 14 bases lay between the germline ends. The CDR3 DNA reads as TGTGCCAGCCTCCAAGCAGGGCGCTATGGCTACACCTTC. Translation: CASLQAGRYGYTF.

This clonotype was observed a few times. The chain combines TRBV12-3 or TRBV12-4 with TRBJ1-2; D remains unclear. This CDR3 has 15 residues. The germline V and J ends were trimmed by 5 bases and 4 bases, with 17 bases remaining between them. The CDR3 here is CASSPSDRPLYGYTF. The CDR3 bases are TGTGCCAGCAGTCCCTCGGACCGACCGCTCTATGGCTACACCTTC.

Details on this clonotype: One base away lies a much larger clone, so this may be a sequencing read error. The rearrangement uses TRBV12-3 or TRBV12-4 and TRBJ1-2; D may be TRBD1 (6 bases). Trimming took 5 bases from V and 1 from J, leaving 14 bases between them. This CDR3 has 15 residues. The chain's CDR3 is CASSPLTGDNYGYTF. The CDR3 bases are TGTGCCAGCAGTCCCCTGACAGGTGATAACTATGGCTACACCTTC.

In its sample, this clonotype is hyperexpanded. The chain is built from TRBV12-3 or TRBV12-4 and TRBJ1-2; 7 bases map to TRBD1. The trim removed 5 bases at V and 4 bases at J, leaving 4 bases unmatched. There are 13 residues in the CDR3. The CDR3 protein is CASSARDSYGYTF. CDR3 bases: TGTGCCAGCAGTGCCCGGGACAGCTATGGCTACACCTTC.

This clonotype is large by share. The chain employs TRBV12-3 or TRBV12-4 and TRBJ1-2; TRBD1 matches 7 bases. The V and J ends lost 6 bases and 3 bases, in that order; junction bases with no gene match: 4. The CDR3 has 13 amino acids. The CDR3 nucleotides are TGTGCCAGCAGGCTGGGACAGCACTATGGCTACACCTTC. Protein sequence: CASRLGQHYGYTF.

This clonotype counts as medium-sized. The J gene is TRBJ1-2, the V gene TRBV12-3 or TRBV12-4, with TRBD1 matching over 10 bases. With 6 bases clipped from V and 8 bases from J, the junction kept 9 bases outside the gene matches. The CDR3 totals 14 residues. The CDR3 reads CASRTGQGMSGYTF. In nucleotides, the CDR3 is TGTGCCAGCAGAACGGGACAGGGGATGTCCGGCTACACCTTC.

This clonotype counts as large. The rearrangement links TRBV12-3 or TRBV12-4 to TRBJ1-2; no clear D gene. V lost 2 bases, J lost 7 bases, and 17 bases lay in between. The CDR3 runs to 15 residues. CDR3 sequence reads: CASSLMKGLVSGYTF. The DNA for the CDR3 is TGTGCCAGCAGTTTAATGAAGGGATTAGTCTCTGGCTACACCTTC.

This clonotype showed up just a few times. The CDR3 nucleotides are TGTGCCAGCAGTTTGGTACGGCGTTCTGGCTATGGCTACACCTTC. It is translated as CASSLVRRSGYGYTF. J is TRBJ1-2 and V is TRBV12-3 or TRBV12-4; D call uncertain. This CDR3 is built from 15 residues. V lost 3 bases and J lost 4, with 15 bases in between.

The chain carries TRBV12-3 or TRBV12-4 and TRBJ1-2; D may be TRBD1 (6 bases). The CDR3 consists of 16 residues. Trimming cost V 5 bases and J 4 bases, with 20 bases left between them. CDR3 loop: CASSQVVQGPRYGYTF. CDR3 in DNA: TGTGCCAGCAGTCAAGTCGTACAGGGCCCTCGCTATGGCTACACCTTC.

This CDR3 is CASSSTGRTGYTF. CDR3 nucleotides: TGTGCCAGCAGTTCCACAGGGCGAACTGGCTACACCTTC. The rearrangement links TRBV12-3 or TRBV12-4 to TRBJ1-2; possible D gene TRBD1, 6 bases. V was trimmed by 4 bases and J by 7 bases, leaving 13 bases between them. The CDR3 sequence is 13 residues long.

V is TRBV12-3 or TRBV12-4 and J is TRBJ1-2; D not certain. The length of the CDR3 is 11 residues. V lost 5 bases, J lost 6 bases, and 7 bases lay in between. The CDR3 nucleotides read TGTGCCAGCAGTAAAGGGCATGGCTACACCTTC. Translated, it gives CASSKGHGYTF.

The rearrangement uses TRBV12-3 or TRBV12-4 and TRBJ1-2, with 7 bases matching TRBD1. With V trimmed by 7 bases and J by 2 bases, 7 bases remained unmatched. The CDR3 consists of 14 residues. The DNA of the CDR3 is TGTGCCAGCACCCGATCACAGGGGAACTATGGCTACACCTTC. The encoded protein is CASTRSQGNYGYTF.

Relative to its sample, this clonotype is hyperexpanded (1% or more). The chain employs TRBV12-3 or TRBV12-4 and TRBJ1-2, with TRBD1 matching 9 bases. The V segment lost 5 bases and the J segment 8 bases; nucleotides outside the gene matches: 6. There are 13 residues in the CDR3. CDR3 region: CASSLRTGVGYTF. The DNA of the CDR3 is TGTGCCAGCAGTCTACGGACAGGGGTGGGCTACACCTTC.

By share, this clonotype counts as large. The rearrangement links TRBV12-3 or TRBV12-4 to TRBJ1-2; weak D call: TRBD1 (5 bases). Trimming took off 5 bases at V and 2 bases at J, with 12 bases between the two ends. This CDR3 is built from 14 residues. The CDR3 spells CASSPGRLNYGYTF. In DNA form, the CDR3 reads TGTGCCAGCAGTCCGGGACGGCTGAACTATGGCTACACCTTC.

The chain combines TRBV12-3 or TRBV12-4 with TRBJ1-2; a possible D gene is TRBD1 (5 bases). The ends were cut back, 2 bases at V and 8 bases at J, with 18 bases in the middle. CDR3 length equals 15 residues. The CDR3 coding sequence is TGTGCCAGCAGTTTAAGGGACTCAGCTCTAAGCGGCTACACCTTC. It translates to CASSLRDSALSGYTF.

The genes are TRBV12-3 or TRBV12-4 and TRBJ1-2; TRBD1 aligns across 7 bases. J gave up 5 bases and V 3 bases, and 0 bases lay outside the gene matches. There are 12 residues in the CDR3. CDR3 region: CASSLTGYGYTF. The CDR3 bases are TGTGCCAGCAGTTTGACAGGGTATGGCTACACCTTC.

In this sample, this clonotype turned up a few times. The J gene is TRBJ1-2, the V gene TRBV12-3 or TRBV12-4; 7 bases are a match to TRBD1. This CDR3 spans 13 amino acids. Trimming cost V 4 bases and J 4 bases; bases outside gene matches: 3. This CDR3 reads CASSSTGRYGYTF. The CDR3 DNA sequence: TGTGCCAGCAGTTCGACAGGGCGCTATGGCTACACCTTC.

This clonotype turned up a few times. The chain employs TRBV12-3 or TRBV12-4 and TRBJ1-2; D gene uncertain. CDR3 length: 13 residues. V lost 6 bases, J lost 3 bases, and 11 bases lay in between. Here the CDR3 reads CASSQTLYYGYTF. Written as DNA, the CDR3 is TGTGCCAGCAGCCAAACATTATACTATGGCTACACCTTC.

For this clonotype: No DNA is shown, since the ends of the CDR3 on it are uncertain; the CDR3 is the one TCRdb lists. The chain couples TRBV12-3 or TRBV12-4 to TRBJ1-2; the table gives TRBD1 as D, unverified against the DNA. A total of 15 residues make up the CDR3, ends included. CDR3 sequence reads: CASSSSGQGIYGYTF.

Relative to its sample, this clonotype is medium-sized. V usage is TRBV12-3 or TRBV12-4 and J usage is TRBJ1-2; tentative D call: TRBD1 (6 bases). This CDR3 spans 13 amino acids. V was clipped by 6 bases and J by 7 bases, with 15 bases between them. The CDR3 nucleotides read TGTGCCAGCAGCGGACAGAGGGCCTCTGGCTACACCTTC. It encodes CASSGQRASGYTF.

This clonotype came up a few times. The chain carries TRBV12-3 or TRBV12-4 and TRBJ1-2, with D possibly TRBD1 on 5 matching bases. The length of the CDR3 is 14 residues. V gave up 0 bases and J gave up 7 bases, with 12 bases separating them. The CDR3 coding sequence is TGTGCCAGCAGTTTAGCATCGGGACGAGGTGGCTACACCTTC. Translation gives CASSLASGRGGYTF.

This clonotype ranks as large (0.1 to 1%). The chain carries TRBV12-3 or TRBV12-4 and TRBJ1-2; 10 nucleotides align to TRBD1. The trim removed 5 bases at V and 4 bases at J, leaving 10 bases unmatched. The CDR3 runs 16 residues. The CDR3 protein is CASSEAGTGVGYGYTF. The CDR3 DNA reads TGTGCCAGCAGTGAAGCAGGGACAGGGGTCGGCTATGGCTACACCTTC.

This clonotype has just a few counts. The chain is built from TRBV12-3 or TRBV12-4 and TRBJ1-2; no definite D call. The CDR3 totals 11 residues. Between the trimmed V and J ends, which lost 2 bases and 5 bases, there was a span of 3 bases. The DNA for the CDR3 is TGTGCCAGCAGTTTACGGTATGGCTACACCTTC. It codes for CASSLRYGYTF.

V usage is TRBV12-3 or TRBV12-4 and J usage is TRBJ1-2; perhaps TRBD1 as D (5 bases). With 4 bases removed from V and 2 bases from J, the gap between germline ends came to 8 bases. This CDR3 comprises 13 residues. In DNA form, the CDR3 reads TGTGCCAGCAGTTACGACAGAAACTATGGCTACACCTTC. Residues: CASSYDRNYGYTF.

This sequence joins TRBV12-3 or TRBV12-4 and TRBJ1-2; D call uncertain. Trimming took 5 bases from V and 3 from J, leaving 7 bases between them. The CDR3 extends over 12 amino acids. The CDR3 reads CASSSMDYGYTF. CDR3 nucleotides: TGTGCCAGCAGTAGTATGGACTATGGCTACACCTTC.